The 16 T cell receptor beta chains listed next were all sequenced from one sample in a study of blood T cell repertoires in COVID-19. The data were produced by immunoSEQ multiplex PCR, yet TCRdb's version contains in-frame clones alone and is incomplete. The table includes about 230,000 clones, roughly 85% detected once. Sequencing was done on a sample of peripheral blood. The origin of the receptors is a woman aged 18-29 years who had recovered from COVID-19.

J is TRBJ2-1 and V is TRBV7-6, with a possible D match to TRBD1 (5 bases). V lost 0 bases, J lost 7 bases, and 16 bases lay in between. The germline CDR1 and CDR2 sequences are SGHVS and FNYEAQ. This CDR3 region has 16 residues. The CDR3 sequence: CASSLAPQGSFNEQFF. CDR3 bases: TGTGCCAGCAGCTTAGCGCCTCAGGGTTCCTTTAATGAGCAGTTCTTC.

This clone has a single count. As DNA, the CDR3 is TGTGCCAGCAGCGTACACGTTGGGGGGTCGTATGGCTACACCTTC. It translates to CASSVHVGGSYGYTF. V gene TRBV9 combines with J gene TRBJ1-2, with TRBD1 as a possible D gene (5 bases). V was shortened by 1 base and J by 5 bases, with 15 bases between the two germline ends. Per the germline V gene, CDR1 is SGDLS and CDR2 is YYNGEE. This CDR3 is 15 amino acids long.

This clone was detected only a few times. The chain recombines TRBV19 with TRBJ2-7; possible D gene TRBD2, 6 bases. The germline V and J ends were trimmed by 7 bases and 3 bases, with 19 bases remaining between them. The germline V gene has CDR1 LNHDA and CDR2 SQIVND (reference sequence). There are 15 residues in the CDR3. The CDR3 spells CASTPAPGTHYEQYF. CDR3 DNA sequence: TGTGCCAGTACCCCGGCCCCAGGGACTCACTACGAGCAGTACTTC.

The gene calls are TRBV6-5 and TRBJ1-1, with 7 bases identical to TRBD1. The ends lost 6 bases at V and 2 bases at J; junction bases unmatched: 6. CDR3 length: 14 residues. Germline loops: CDR1 MNHEY, CDR2 SVGAGI. The CDR3 region is CASSGGQPNTEAFF. CDR3 nucleotide sequence: TGTGCCAGCAGCGGGGGACAGCCTAACACTGAAGCTTTCTTT.

The J gene is TRBJ2-2, the V gene TRBV7-8; possibly TRBD1 for D (6 bases). Germline-derived CDR1 and CDR2 are SGHVS and FQNEAQ. The V end was cut by 4 bases, the J end by 1 base, with 25 bases between. This CDR3 is built from 20 residues. CDR3 nucleotides: TGTGCCAGCAGCTCTGGCGGACAGTTGGGGGCGGGTGTGAACACCGGGGAGCTGTTTTTT. This gives the protein CASSSGGQLGAGVNTGELFF.

This rearrangement joins TRBV7-2 to TRBJ1-5; 9 positions agree with TRBD1. The CDR3 is made up of 16 amino acids. CDR1 SGHTA and CDR2 FQGNSA come from the germline V gene. J lost 5 bases, V lost 3 bases, and 8 bases had no gene match. For the CDR3, the DNA is TGTGCCAGCAGCTTCGTGGGGACAGGGAGGCATCAGCCCCAGCATTTT. Amino acid sequence: CASSFVGTGRHQPQHF.

This chain connects TRBV19 to TRBJ2-3; possible D gene TRBD1, 6 bases. CDR1 and CDR2 (germline): LNHDA, SQIVND (reference sequence). The CDR3 extends over 14 amino acids. The V end was cut by 7 bases, the J end by 2 bases, with 13 bases between. This chain's CDR3 is CASMSTGFTDTQYF. The CDR3 DNA sequence: TGTGCCAGTATGTCAACAGGGTTCACAGATACGCAGTATTTT.

The genes are TRBV5-6 and TRBJ1-5, with 10 bases identical to TRBD1. The germline V gene encodes CDR1 SGHDT and CDR2 YYEEEE. Unmatched junction bases numbered 6, after V lost 3 bases and J lost 6 bases. The CDR3 covers 15 residues. Written as DNA, the CDR3 is TGTGCCAGCAGCTCCGGGACAGGGGTTGCTCAGCCCCAGCATTTT. Translation gives CASSSGTGVAQPQHF.

V is TRBV7-6 and J is TRBJ1-1; tentatively, D is TRBD1 (5 bases). Germline V gives CDR1 SGHVS, CDR2 FNYEAQ. The V and J ends lost 1 base and 4 bases respectively, with 10 bases between them. This CDR3 spans 14 amino acids. The CDR3 region is CASSLGGDATEAFF. For the CDR3, the DNA is TGTGCCAGCAGCTTAGGGGGGGATGCCACTGAAGCTTTCTTT.

The chain links TRBV25-1 to TRBJ1-1; D gene ambiguous. V shed 3 bases and J shed 1 base, with 12 bases lying between them. The CDR3 has 15 residues. CDR1 is MGHDK and CDR2 is SYGVNS in the germline V gene. The CDR3 coding sequence is TGTGCCAGCAGTGATCATCCGGGAACGAACACTGAAGCTTTCTTT. This encodes CASSDHPGTNTEAFF. The entire variable domain, with the rest obtained from reference TRBV25-1 and TRBJ1-1, is as follows: EADIYQTPRYLVIGTGKKITLECSQTMGHDKMYWYQQDPGMELHLIHYSYGVNSTEKGDLSSESTVSRIRTEHFPLTLESARPSHTSQYLCASSDHPGTNTEAFFGQGTRLTVV.

This clone was recorded once. The chain uses TRBV12-5 and TRBJ2-1, with D possibly matching TRBD1 (5 bases). V was clipped by 6 bases and J by 4 bases, with 10 bases between them. The CDR3 totals 13 residues. CDR1 LGHNT and CDR2 FRNRAP come from the germline V gene. CDR3 DNA: TGTGCTAGTGGGGGCAGGGCATACAATGAGCAGTTCTTC. Translating gives CASGGRAYNEQFF. The whole variable domain, filled in from reference TRBV12-5 and TRBJ2-1, reads DARVTQTPRHKVTEMGQEVTMRCQPILGHNTVFWYRQTMMQGLELLAYFRNRAPLDDSGMPKDRFSAEMPDATLATLKIQPSEPRDSAVYFCASGGRAYNEQFFGPGTRLTVL.

The chain links TRBV6-5 to TRBJ2-7; 8 nucleotides match TRBD1. Trimming cost V 5 bases and J 0 bases; bases outside gene matches: 6. Germline V gene lookup returns CDR1 MNHEY and CDR2 SVGAGI. The CDR3 loop spans 15 amino acids. The CDR3 region is CASSPMTGASYEQYF. For the CDR3, the DNA is TGTGCCAGCAGTCCAATGACAGGGGCCTCCTACGAGCAGTACTTC.

Remarks on this clone: The junction departs from the called germline gene at one end, perhaps through a read error. The chain recombines TRBV7-9 with TRBJ1-4; D remains ambiguous. This CDR3 contains 11 residues. Germline loops: CDR1 SEHNR, CDR2 FQNEAQ (reference sequence). The CDR3: CASNLIGKLFF. In nucleotides, the CDR3 is TGTGCCAGCAACTTAATCGGGAAACTGTTTTTT.

The rearrangement uses TRBV7-6 and TRBJ2-2, with TRBD2 identical over 8 bases. Per the germline V gene, CDR1 is SGHVS and CDR2 is FNYEAQ. This CDR3 is 18 amino acids long. The V gene end was trimmed by 1 base and the J gene end by 3 bases; junction bases not matched to a gene: 10. CDR3 coding DNA: TGTGCCAGCAGCTTAGTGACCAGCGGGGGAGGGTACACCGGGGAGCTGTTTTTT. It yields the protein CASSLVTSGGGYTGELFF. Full variable domain (remainder filled in from reference TRBV7-6 and TRBJ2-2): GAGVSQSPRYKVTKRGQDVALRCDPISGHVSLYWYRQALGQGPEFLTYFNYEAQQDKSGLPNDRFSAERPEGSISTLTIQRTEQRDSAMYRCASSLVTSGGGYTGELFFGEGSRLTVL.

This chain connects TRBV12-3 or TRBV12-4 to TRBJ1-4, with TRBD1 as a possible D gene (5 bases). Trimming cost V 6 bases and J 12 bases, with 14 bases left between them. CDR3 length equals 12 residues. CDR3 DNA sequence: TGTGCCAGCAGCCTAGGGGTTGAGGAACTGTTTTTT. Translation: CASSLGVEELFF.

This clone appeared a single time. The same CDR3 arises from other DNA sequences in this sample as well. The chain links TRBV7-3 to TRBJ2-7; 12 bases map to TRBD2. After removal of 2 bases from V and 6 bases from J, the junction contained 2 bases not matched to a gene. This CDR3 is built from 14 residues. Looked up from germline, CDR1 is SGHTA and CDR2 is FQGTGA. CDR3 DNA: TGTGCCAGCAGCTTAGGGACTAGCGGGTCCGAGCAGTACTTC. This translates into CASSLGTSGSEQYF.